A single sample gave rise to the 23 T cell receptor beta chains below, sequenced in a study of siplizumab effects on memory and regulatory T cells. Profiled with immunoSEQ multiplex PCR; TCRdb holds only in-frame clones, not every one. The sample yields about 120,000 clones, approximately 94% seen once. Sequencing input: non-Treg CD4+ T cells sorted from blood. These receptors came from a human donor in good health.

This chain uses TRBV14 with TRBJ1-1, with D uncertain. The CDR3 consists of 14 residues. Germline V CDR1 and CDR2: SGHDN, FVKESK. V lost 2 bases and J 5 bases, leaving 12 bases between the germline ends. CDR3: CASSQYNRETEAFF. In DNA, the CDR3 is TGTGCCAGCAGCCAATATAATAGAGAAACTGAAGCTTTCTTT.

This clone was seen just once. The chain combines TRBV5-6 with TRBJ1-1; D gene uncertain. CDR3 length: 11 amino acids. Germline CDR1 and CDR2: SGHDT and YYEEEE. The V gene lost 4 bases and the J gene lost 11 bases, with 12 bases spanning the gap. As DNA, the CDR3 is TGTGCCAGCAGCGATATCTTGGGGGCTTTCTTT. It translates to CASSDILGAFF.

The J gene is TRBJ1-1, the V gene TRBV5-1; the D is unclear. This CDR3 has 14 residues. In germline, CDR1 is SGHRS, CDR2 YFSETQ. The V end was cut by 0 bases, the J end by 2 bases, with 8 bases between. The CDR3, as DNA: TGCGCCAGCAGCTTGGAGGCGGGTAACACTGAAGCTTTCTTT. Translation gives CASSLEAGNTEAFF.

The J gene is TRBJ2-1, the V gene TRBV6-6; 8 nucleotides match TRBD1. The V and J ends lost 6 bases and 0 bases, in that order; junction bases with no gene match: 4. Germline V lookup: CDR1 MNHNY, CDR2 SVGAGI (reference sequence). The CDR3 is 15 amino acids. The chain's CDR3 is CASSLGQGSYNEQFF. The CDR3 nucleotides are TGTGCCAGCAGCCTAGGACAGGGCTCCTACAATGAGCAGTTCTTC.

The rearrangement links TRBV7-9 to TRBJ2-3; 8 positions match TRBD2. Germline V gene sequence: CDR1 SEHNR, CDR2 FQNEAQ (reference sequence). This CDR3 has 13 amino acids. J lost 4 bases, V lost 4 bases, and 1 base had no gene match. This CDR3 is CASSYSGADTQYF. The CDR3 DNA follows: TGTGCCAGCAGCTATAGCGGGGCAGATACGCAGTATTTT.

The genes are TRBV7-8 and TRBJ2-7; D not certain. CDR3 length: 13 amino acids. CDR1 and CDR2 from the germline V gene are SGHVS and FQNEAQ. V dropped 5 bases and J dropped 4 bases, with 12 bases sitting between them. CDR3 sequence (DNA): TGTGCCAGCAGCCCGGGCCGCCTATACGAGCAGTACTTC. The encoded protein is CASSPGRLYEQYF. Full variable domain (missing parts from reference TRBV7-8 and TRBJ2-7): GAGVSQSPRYKVAKRGQDVALRCDPISGHVSLFWYQQALGQGPEFLTYFQNEAQLDKSGLPSDRFFAERPEGSVSTLKIQRTQQEDSAVYLCASSPGRLYEQYFGPGTRLTVT.

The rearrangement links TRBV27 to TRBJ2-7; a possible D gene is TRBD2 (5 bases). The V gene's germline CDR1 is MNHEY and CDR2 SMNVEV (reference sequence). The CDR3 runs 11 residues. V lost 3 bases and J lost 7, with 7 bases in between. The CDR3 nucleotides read TGTGCCAGCAGTTTCGGGGTAGAGCAGTACTTC. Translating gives CASSFGVEQYF.

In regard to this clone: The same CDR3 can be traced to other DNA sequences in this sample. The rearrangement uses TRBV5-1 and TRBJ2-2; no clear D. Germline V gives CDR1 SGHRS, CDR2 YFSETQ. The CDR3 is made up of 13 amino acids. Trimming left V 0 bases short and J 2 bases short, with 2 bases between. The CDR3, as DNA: TGCGCCAGCAGCTTGGGTAACACCGGGGAGCTGTTTTTT. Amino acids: CASSLGNTGELFF.

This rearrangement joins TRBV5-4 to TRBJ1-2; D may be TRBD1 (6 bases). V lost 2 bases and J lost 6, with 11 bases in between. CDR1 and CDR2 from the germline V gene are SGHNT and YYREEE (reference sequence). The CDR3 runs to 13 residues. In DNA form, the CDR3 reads TGTGCCAGCAGCTTATGGGGGGCGGATGGCTACACCTTC. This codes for CASSLWGADGYTF.

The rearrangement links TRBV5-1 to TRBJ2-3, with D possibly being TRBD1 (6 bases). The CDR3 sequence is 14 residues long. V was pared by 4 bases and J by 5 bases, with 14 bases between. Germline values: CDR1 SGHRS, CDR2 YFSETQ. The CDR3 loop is CASSASQGIDTQYF. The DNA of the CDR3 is TGCGCCAGCAGCGCCTCACAGGGAATAGATACGCAGTATTTT.

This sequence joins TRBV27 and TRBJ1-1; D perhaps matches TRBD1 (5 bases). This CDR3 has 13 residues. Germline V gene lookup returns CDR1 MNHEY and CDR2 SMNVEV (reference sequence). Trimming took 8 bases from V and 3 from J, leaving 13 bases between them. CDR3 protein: CASLGWGDTEAFF. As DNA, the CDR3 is TGTGCCAGCCTCGGCTGGGGGGACACTGAAGCTTTCTTT.

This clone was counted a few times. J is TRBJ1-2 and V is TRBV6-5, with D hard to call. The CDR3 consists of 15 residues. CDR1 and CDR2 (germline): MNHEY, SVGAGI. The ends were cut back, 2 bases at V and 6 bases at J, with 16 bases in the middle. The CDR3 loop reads CASSYPTFGRDGYTF. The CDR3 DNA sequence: TGTGCCAGCAGTTACCCGACTTTCGGTAGAGATGGCTACACCTTC.

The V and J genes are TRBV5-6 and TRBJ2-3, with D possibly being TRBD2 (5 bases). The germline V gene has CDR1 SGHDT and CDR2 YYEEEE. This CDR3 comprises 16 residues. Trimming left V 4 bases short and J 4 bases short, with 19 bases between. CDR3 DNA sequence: TGTGCCAGCAGCCCGAACTCAAGGAGGAGCCCAGATACGCAGTATTTT. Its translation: CASSPNSRRSPDTQYF.

CDR3 sequence reads: CASSLSGTRNEKLFF. DNA for the CDR3: TGTGCCAGCAGCCTATCCGGGACCCGGAATGAAAAACTGTTTTTT. J is TRBJ1-4 and V is TRBV5-8; a possible D gene is TRBD1 (5 bases). This CDR3 is built from 15 residues. V lost 4 bases and J lost 5, with 15 bases in between. Per germline, CDR1 SGHTS and CDR2 YDEGEE.

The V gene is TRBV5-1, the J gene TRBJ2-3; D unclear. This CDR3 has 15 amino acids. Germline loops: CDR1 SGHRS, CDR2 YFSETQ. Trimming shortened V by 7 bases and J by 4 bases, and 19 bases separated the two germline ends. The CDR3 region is CASGGPSAGSDTQYF. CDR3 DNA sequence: TGCGCCAGCGGCGGCCCCAGCGCCGGGTCAGATACGCAGTATTTT.

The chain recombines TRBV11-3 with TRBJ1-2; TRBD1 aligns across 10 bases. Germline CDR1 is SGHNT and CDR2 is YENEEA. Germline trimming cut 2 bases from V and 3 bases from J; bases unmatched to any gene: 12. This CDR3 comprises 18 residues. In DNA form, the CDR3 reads TGTGCCAGCAGCTTAATACCCGGGACAGGGGATAGGCACTATGGCTACACCTTC. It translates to CASSLIPGTGDRHYGYTF. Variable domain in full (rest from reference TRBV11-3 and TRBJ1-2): EAGVVQSPRYKIIEKKQPVAFWCNPISGHNTLYWYLQNLGQGPELLIRYENEEAVDDSQLPKDRFSAERLKGVDSTLKIQPAELGDSAVYLCASSLIPGTGDRHYGYTFGSGTRLTVV.

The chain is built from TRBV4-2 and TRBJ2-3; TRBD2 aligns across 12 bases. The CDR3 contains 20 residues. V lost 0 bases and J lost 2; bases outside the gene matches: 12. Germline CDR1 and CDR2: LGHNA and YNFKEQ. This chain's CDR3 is CASSQDVLAGGIMYTDTQYF. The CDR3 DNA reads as TGTGCCAGCAGCCAAGATGTTCTAGCGGGAGGGATCATGTACACAGATACGCAGTATTTT.

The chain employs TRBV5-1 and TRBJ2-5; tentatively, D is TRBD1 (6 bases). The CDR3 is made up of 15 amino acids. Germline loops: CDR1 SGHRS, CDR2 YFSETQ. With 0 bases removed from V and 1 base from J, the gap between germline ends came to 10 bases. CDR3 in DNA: TGCGCCAGCAGCTTGGACAGGGCCCCCCAAGAGACCCAGTACTTC. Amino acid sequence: CASSLDRAPQETQYF.

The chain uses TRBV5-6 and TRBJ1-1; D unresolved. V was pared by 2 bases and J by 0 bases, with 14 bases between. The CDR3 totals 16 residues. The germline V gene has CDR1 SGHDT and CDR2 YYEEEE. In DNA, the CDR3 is TGTGCCAGCAGCTTAGACGAGGGTCTCATGAACACTGAAGCTTTCTTT. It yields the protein CASSLDEGLMNTEAFF.

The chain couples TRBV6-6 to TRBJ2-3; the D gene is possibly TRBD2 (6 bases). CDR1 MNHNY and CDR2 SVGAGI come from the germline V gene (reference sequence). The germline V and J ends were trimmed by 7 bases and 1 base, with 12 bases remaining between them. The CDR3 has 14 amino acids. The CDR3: CASNLGGGTDTQYF. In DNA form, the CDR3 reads TGTGCCAGCAACCTGGGGGGAGGCACAGATACGCAGTATTTT.

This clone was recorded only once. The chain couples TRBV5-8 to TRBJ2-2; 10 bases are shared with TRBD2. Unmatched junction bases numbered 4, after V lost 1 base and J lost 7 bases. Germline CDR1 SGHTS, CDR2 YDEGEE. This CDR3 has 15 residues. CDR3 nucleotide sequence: TGTGCCAGCAGCTTGACTAGCGGGGACCGCGGGGAGCTGTTTTTT. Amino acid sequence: CASSLTSGDRGELFF.

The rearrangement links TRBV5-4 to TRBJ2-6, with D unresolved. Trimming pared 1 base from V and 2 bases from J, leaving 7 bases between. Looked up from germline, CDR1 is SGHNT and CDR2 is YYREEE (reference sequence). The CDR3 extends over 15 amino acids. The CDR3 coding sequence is TGTGCCAGCAGCTTGAGGGTTGCTGGGGCCAACGTCCTGACTTTC. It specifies CASSLRVAGANVLTF.

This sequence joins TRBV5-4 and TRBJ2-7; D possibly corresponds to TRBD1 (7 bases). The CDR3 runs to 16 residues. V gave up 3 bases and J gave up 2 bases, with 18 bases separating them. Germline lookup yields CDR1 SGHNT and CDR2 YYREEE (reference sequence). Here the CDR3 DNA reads TGTGCCAGCAGCTGGAGGGGGCAGAAGGGAACCTACGAGCAGTACTTC. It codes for CASSWRGQKGTYEQYF.